This T cell receptor beta chain was documented in a study of cytomegalovirus exposure and HLA in healthy donors. The study's findings and limits: With high specificity and sensitivity, the classifier reportedly diagnosed cytomegalovirus status. Later, TCR association rates were found to vary by HLA locus, highest for DRB1 and lowest for HLA-C. It was reported that TCR beta sequences correctly inferred the HLA-A and HLA-B alleles for most subjects.

Note on this clone: The antigen remains unidentified.

The CDR3 sequence is 16 residues long. CDR1 and CDR2 from the germline V gene are SGHRS and YFSETQ. V lost 0 bases and J lost 7; bases outside the gene matches: 7. Vbeta (60) and Jbeta (13) primers were used in the PCR. Authors' processing steps: A later analysis counted around 74 million unique TCR beta chains, some 12 million shared. Sequenced by immunoSEQ multiplex PCR; TCRdb stores in-frame clones only, minus some. The DNA gave D and trimming, while V, J and clone size come from that table. Among around 150,000 clones listed, around 81% were seen once. The clonotype was recovered from a woman aged 40 to 49 in good health and CMV-seronegative. The sample comprised PBMCs. The chain recombines TRBV5-1 with TRBJ2-2, with TRBD2 identical over 9 bases. The DNA for the CDR3 is TGCGCCAGCAGCTTGGGGGCTAGCGGGATCAGCGGGGAGCTGTTTTTT. Its translation is CASSLGASGISGELFF. The full variable domain, in which reference TRBV5-1 and TRBJ2-2 provide the parts outside the CDR3, is KAGVTQTPRYLIKTRGQQVTLSCSPISGHRSVSWYQQTPGQGLQFLFEYFSETQRNKGNFPGRFSGRQFSNSRSEMNVSTLELGDSALYLCASSLGASGISGELFFGEGSRLTVL.